One sample yielded the 10 T cell receptor beta chains listed below, sequenced in a study of cytomegalovirus exposure and HLA in healthy donors. This PCR relied on a set of 60 Vbeta primers and 13 Jbeta primers. The data were produced by immunoSEQ multiplex PCR, yet TCRdb's version contains in-frame clones alone and is incomplete. The sample holds fewer than 350,000 clones, about 90% seen once. The specimen was PBMCs. Receptors originate from a woman aged 18-30 years in good health and CMV-seronegative.

This rearrangement joins TRBV6-6 to TRBJ1-4; D possibly corresponds to TRBD1 (5 bases). The germline V gene has CDR1 MNHNY and CDR2 SVGAGI (reference sequence). The V end was cut by 5 bases, the J end by 4 bases, with 11 bases between. This CDR3 has 14 residues. The CDR3 region is CASSPQVLNEKLFF. Here the CDR3 DNA reads TGTGCCAGCAGTCCACAGGTCCTTAATGAAAAACTGTTTTTT.

V and J are TRBV7-3 and TRBJ1-1; D remains ambiguous. CDR3 length equals 16 residues. Germline V gene lookup returns CDR1 SGHTA and CDR2 FQGTGA. The ends were cut back, 1 base at V and 3 bases at J, with 15 bases in the middle. CDR3 sequence reads: CASSLSPSPGYTEAFF. CDR3 in DNA: TGTGCCAGCAGCTTAAGCCCCAGCCCGGGGTACACTGAAGCTTTCTTT.

V gene TRBV6-5 combines with J gene TRBJ1-2, with D tentatively TRBD1 (5 bases). The CDR3 sequence is 13 residues long. Germline CDR1 reads MNHEY; CDR2 reads SVGAGI. The V and J ends lost 10 bases and 1 base respectively, with 13 bases between them. As DNA, the CDR3 is TGTGCCACCAGGACATTAGTTAACTATGGCTACACCTTC. Translation gives CATRTLVNYGYTF.

The CDR3 spells CASSMGVTSTDTQYF. CDR3 DNA sequence: TGTGCCAGTAGTATGGGCGTAACGAGCACAGATACGCAGTATTTT. The chain combines TRBV19 with TRBJ2-3; D call uncertain. The CDR3 sequence is 15 residues long. Germline V CDR1 and CDR2: LNHDA, SQIVND (reference sequence). The germline V and J ends were trimmed by 3 bases and 0 bases, with 10 bases remaining between them.

V usage is TRBV10-3 and J usage is TRBJ2-3; 9 bases match TRBD1. The ends lost 7 bases at V and 3 bases at J; junction bases unmatched: 5. This CDR3 has 14 residues. Germline V gene lookup returns CDR1 ENHRY and CDR2 SYGVKD. The CDR3 sequence: CAITSGTGTDTQYF. The CDR3 DNA is TGTGCCATCACCTCCGGGACAGGGACAGATACGCAGTATTTT.

The J gene is TRBJ1-4, the V gene TRBV30, with D unclear. V was shortened by 5 bases and J by 3 bases, with 4 bases between the two germline ends. The CDR3 has 11 amino acids. Per the germline V gene, CDR1 is GTSNPN and CDR2 is SVGIG (reference sequence). As DNA, the CDR3 is TGTGCCTGGCGAGCTAATGAAAAACTGTTTTTT. Translation gives CAWRANEKLFF. The variable domain in full, with the rest retrieved from reference TRBV30 and TRBJ1-4, is SQTIHQWPATLVQPVGSPLSLECTVEGTSNPNLYWYRQAAGRGLQLLFYSVGIGQISSEVPQNLSASRPQDRQFILSSKKLLLSDSGFYLCAWRANEKLFFGSGTQLSVL.

V usage is TRBV19 and J usage is TRBJ1-2; D unclear. The CDR3 spans 13 residues. Germline V lookup: CDR1 LNHDA, CDR2 SQIVND (reference sequence). Trimming took 3 bases from V and 4 from J, leaving 9 bases between them. CDR3 coding DNA: TGTGCCAGTAGTATTGGTAGTCCCTATGGCTACACCTTC. Translated, it gives CASSIGSPYGYTF.

The chain links TRBV11-2 to TRBJ2-2, with D unresolved. Germline CDR1 SGHAT, CDR2 FQNNGV. The CDR3 spans 13 residues. Deletions cut 6 bases from V and 0 bases from J, with 5 bases between. The CDR3 sequence is CASRQPNTGELFF. The CDR3 DNA follows: TGTGCCAGCAGACAGCCGAACACCGGGGAGCTGTTTTTT.

The chain recombines TRBV11-2 with TRBJ1-3, with no clear D. Germline CDR1 is SGHAT and CDR2 is FQNNGV. This CDR3 is 13 amino acids long. V was shortened by 5 bases and J by 4 bases, with 9 bases between the two germline ends. CDR3 residues: CASSPNSGNTIYF. In nucleotides, the CDR3 is TGTGCCAGCAGCCCCAACTCCGGAAACACCATATATTTT.

This clone was picked up one time. The V gene is TRBV5-6, the J gene TRBJ2-1; 11 nucleotides match TRBD2. This CDR3 has 15 amino acids. The V gene's germline CDR1 is SGHDT and CDR2 YYEEEE. J gave up 8 bases and V 4 bases, and 8 bases lay outside the gene matches. CDR3 region: CASSARLAGYDEQFF. The CDR3, as DNA: TGTGCCAGCAGCGCCAGACTAGCGGGGTACGATGAGCAGTTCTTC. The complete variable domain, with remaining parts taken from reference TRBV5-6 and TRBJ2-1, reads DAGVTQSPTHLIKTRGQQVTLRCSPKSGHDTVSWYQQALGQGPQFIFQYYEEEERQRGNFPDRFSGHQFPNYSSELNVNALLLGDSALYLCASSARLAGYDEQFFGPGTRLTVL.